This T cell receptor beta chain was found in a study of blood T cell repertoires in COVID-19. Authors' analysis steps: Amplification with reference gene primers provided the estimates of nucleated cell counts. Measured with immunoSEQ multiplex PCR; TCRdb has only the in-frame clones, and not every one. Clone size and V and J calls were adopted from that table, with D and trimming inferred from the DNA. The data hold some 170,000 clones, with 75% to 90% observed a single time. Cohort placement rested on clinical history that participants reported themselves. Trimming stripped 6 bases from V and 1 base from J, with 13 bases between. The CDR3 covers 15 residues. Looked up from germline, CDR1 is SGHDT and CDR2 is YYEEEE.

The chain has TRBV5-6 and TRBJ2-2; maybe TRBD1 (6 bases). What was sequenced was PBMCs or T cells enriched from blood (not recorded which). The receptor was isolated from a man in his forties who had recovered from COVID-19. CDR3: CASTVGALNTGELFF. Here the CDR3 DNA reads TGTGCCAGCACCGTGGGGGCTTTGAACACCGGGGAGCTGTTTTTT.